This TCR beta chain is drawn from a study of response to subunit inactivated influenza vaccine. General study results and limits: There was a suggestion from the authors that each seasonal influenza vaccination recruits few new T cells.

Worth noting for this clonotype: Its antigen is unidentified.

Using its own MiXCR run on the RT-PCR reads, TCRdb lists one record per CDR3 protein. The table shows hundreds of thousands of distinct CDR3 sequences, with 12% to 15% occurring only once. V shed 0 bases and J 3 bases; nucleotides not matched to a gene: 2. This CDR3 is 15 amino acids long. Germline assignment: CDR1 SGHNT and CDR2 YYREEE (reference sequence). The clonotype comes from a man in his fifties or sixties who received an inactivated influenza vaccine. The V gene is TRBV5-4, the J gene TRBJ2-5; TRBD2 aligns across 10 bases. This specimen consisted of PBMCs from blood, obtained roughly 2 weeks before vaccination. The CDR3 DNA follows: TGTGCCAGCAGCTTGGGCGGACTAGCGGAAGAGACCCAGTACTTC. As protein: CASSLGGLAEETQYF.